This T cell receptor beta chain was documented in a study of T cells after yellow fever vaccination. Study observations and caveats: Just a small share of clonotypes turned up in the CD4 compartment as well as the CD8 compartment.

TCRdb used MiXCR to reprocess the 5' RACE reads, holding one entry per CDR3 protein. Altogether 250,000 to 300,000 distinct CDR3 sequences are present, 7.5% to 9.5% being singletons, with the ten largest covering about 3%. V was pared by 0 bases and J by 7 bases, with 15 bases between. The CDR3 has 15 amino acids. Germline V gives CDR1 MGHRA, CDR2 YSYEKL. This clonotype was recorded many times. What it binds is unknown. The chain links TRBV4-1 to TRBJ1-2, with TRBD1 as a possible D gene (6 bases). The specimen was CD4+ T cells sorted from PBMCs, collected 5 days after the yellow fever booster vaccination. This clonotype was obtained from a man younger than 35 who received the YFV17D yellow fever vaccine. For the CDR3, the DNA is TGCGCCAGCAGCCAAGAGCTGGACAGACGAACTGGCTACACCTTC. Translating it yields CASSQELDRRTGYTF.